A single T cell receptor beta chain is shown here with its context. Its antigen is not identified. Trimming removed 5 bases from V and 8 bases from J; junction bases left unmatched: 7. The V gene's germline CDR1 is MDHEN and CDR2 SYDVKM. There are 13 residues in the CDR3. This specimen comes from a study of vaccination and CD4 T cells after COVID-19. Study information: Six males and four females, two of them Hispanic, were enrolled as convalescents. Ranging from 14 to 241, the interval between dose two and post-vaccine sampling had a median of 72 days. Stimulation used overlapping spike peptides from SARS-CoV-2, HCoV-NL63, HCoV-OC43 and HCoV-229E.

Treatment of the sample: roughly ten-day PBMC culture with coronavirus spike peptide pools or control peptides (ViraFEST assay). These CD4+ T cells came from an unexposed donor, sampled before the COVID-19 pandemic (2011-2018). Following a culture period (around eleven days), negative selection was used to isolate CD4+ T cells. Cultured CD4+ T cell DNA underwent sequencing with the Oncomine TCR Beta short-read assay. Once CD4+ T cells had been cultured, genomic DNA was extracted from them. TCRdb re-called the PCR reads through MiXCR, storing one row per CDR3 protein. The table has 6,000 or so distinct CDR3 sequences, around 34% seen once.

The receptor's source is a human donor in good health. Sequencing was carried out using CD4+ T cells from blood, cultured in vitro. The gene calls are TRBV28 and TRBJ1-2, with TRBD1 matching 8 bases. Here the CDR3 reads CASSLTGGGGYTF. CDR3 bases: TGTGCCAGCAGTCTCACAGGGGGTGGGGGCTACACCTTC.